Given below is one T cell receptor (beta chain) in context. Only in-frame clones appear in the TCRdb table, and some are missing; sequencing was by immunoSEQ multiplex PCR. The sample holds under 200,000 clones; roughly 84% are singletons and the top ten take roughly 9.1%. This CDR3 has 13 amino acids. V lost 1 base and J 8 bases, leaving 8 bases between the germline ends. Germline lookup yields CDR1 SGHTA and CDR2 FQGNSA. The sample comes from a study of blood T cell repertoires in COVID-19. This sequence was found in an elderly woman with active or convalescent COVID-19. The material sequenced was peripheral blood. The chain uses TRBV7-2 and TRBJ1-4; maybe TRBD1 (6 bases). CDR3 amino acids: CASSLGQAEKLFF. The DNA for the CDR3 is TGTGCCAGCAGCTTAGGACAGGCGGAAAAACTGTTTTTT. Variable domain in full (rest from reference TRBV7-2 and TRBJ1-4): GAGVSQSPSNKVTEKGKDVELRCDPISGHTALYWYRQSLGQGLEFLIYFQGNSAPDKSGLPSDRFSAERTGGSVSTLTIQRTQQEDSAVYLCASSLGQAEKLFFGSGTQLSVL.